The clone carrying this T cell receptor (beta chain) was observed once. The V gene's germline CDR1 is MNHNY and CDR2 SVGAGI (reference sequence). The CDR3 runs to 13 residues. Losses at the gene ends were 8 bases for V and 8 bases for J; bases not matched to a gene: 6. This record comes from a study of T cell changes during pregnancy in multiple sclerosis. This table comes from immunoSEQ multiplex PCR, and its TCRdb copy is limited to in-frame clones, with some not included. The sample includes 45,000 to 55,000 clones, 80% to 95% seen only once; the top ten take 0.95% to 1%. The chain combines TRBV6-6 with TRBJ2-1; TRBD2 matches at 10 bases. This clonotype originated in a female donor with multiple sclerosis, enrolled in a pregnancy study. The sequencing used peripheral blood, collected after pregnancy. Here the CDR3 reads CASSQRGGHEQFF. DNA of the CDR3: TGTGCCAGCTCTCAGCGGGGGGGCCATGAGCAGTTCTTC.